The present entry profiles one T cell receptor beta chain with its context. CDR3 length: 14 residues. Germline assignment: CDR1 MNHNY and CDR2 SVGAGI (reference sequence). V dropped 6 bases and J dropped 0 bases, with 10 bases sitting between them. The protocol was immunoSEQ multiplex PCR, while the TCRdb copy is restricted to in-frame clones and leaves out a portion. Here the sample spans some 15,000 clones, 85% to 95% being singletons. The source of the sample is a study of control samples from healthy donors and cancer patients. This chain joins TRBV6-6 and TRBJ2-3; D is perhaps TRBD1 (6 bases). Sequenced input: PBMCs. This receptor was taken from an older man with lung cancer. The CDR3 DNA follows: TGTGCCAGCAGGGGAACAGGGAGCACAGATACGCAGTATTTT. Amino acid sequence: CASRGTGSTDTQYF.